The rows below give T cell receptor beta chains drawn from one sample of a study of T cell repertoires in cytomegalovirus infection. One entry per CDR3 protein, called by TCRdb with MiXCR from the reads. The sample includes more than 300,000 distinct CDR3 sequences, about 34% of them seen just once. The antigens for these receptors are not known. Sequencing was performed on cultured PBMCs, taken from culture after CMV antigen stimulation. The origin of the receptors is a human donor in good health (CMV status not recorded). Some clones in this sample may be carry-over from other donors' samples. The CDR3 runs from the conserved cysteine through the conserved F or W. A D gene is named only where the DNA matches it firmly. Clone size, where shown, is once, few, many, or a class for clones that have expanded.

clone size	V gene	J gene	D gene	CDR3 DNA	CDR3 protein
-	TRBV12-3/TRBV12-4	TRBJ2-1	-	TGTGCCAGCAGTTTACCCGGGACTCCCCGATATGAGCAGTTCTTC	CASSLPGTPRYEQFF
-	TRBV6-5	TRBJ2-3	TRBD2	TGTGCCAGCAGGACCGGACTAGCATCCGATACGCAGTATTTT	CASRTGLASDTQYF
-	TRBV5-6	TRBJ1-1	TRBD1	TGTGCCAGCAGCTTGGTTGCGGGACAGGGGGCGTGGGGCACTGAAGCTTTCTTT	CASSLVAGQGAWGTEAFF
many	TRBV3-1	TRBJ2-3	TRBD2	TGTGCCAGCAGCCTGGCCCTCGGACTAGCGAGCACAGATACGCAGTATTTT	CASSLALGLASTDTQYF
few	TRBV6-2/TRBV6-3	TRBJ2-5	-	TGTGCCAGCAGTTCCTCCGACCGGGGCGGAGAGACCCAGTACTTC	CASSSSDRGGETQYF
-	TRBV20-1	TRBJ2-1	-	TGCAGTGCTAGAGATATTGCAGCCCTTGACTACAATGAGCAGTTCTTC	CSARDIAALDYNEQFF
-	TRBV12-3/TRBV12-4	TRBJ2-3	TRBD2	TGTGCCAGCAGTTTTAGCGGGGGTTTAGATACGCAGTATTTT	CASSFSGGLDTQYF
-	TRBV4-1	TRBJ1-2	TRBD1	TGCGCCAGCAGCCAACAAACAGGGGGTCGGGGCTACACCTTC	CASSQQTGGRGYTF
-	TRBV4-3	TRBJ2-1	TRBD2	TGCGCCAGCAGCCAAGATTGGAGCGGGGGTGACAATGAGCAGTTCTTC	CASSQDWSGGDNEQFF
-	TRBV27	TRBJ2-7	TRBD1	TGTGCCAGCAGTTTCGGGACAGGGAGCGCCTACGAGCAGTACTTC	CASSFGTGSAYEQYF
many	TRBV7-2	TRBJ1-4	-	TGTGCCAGCAGCTTAGAGGGACACCTTAAACTGTTTTTT	CASSLEGHLKLFF
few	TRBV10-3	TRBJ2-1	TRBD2	TGTGCCATCAGTGGGTCCCCCGGACTAGCGGGATTTGGGAATGAGCAGTTCTTC	CAISGSPGLAGFGNEQFF
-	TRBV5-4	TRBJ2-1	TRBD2	TGTGCCAGCAGCCAAAGTGGACTAGCGAACAATGAGCAGTTCTTC	CASSQSGLANNEQFF
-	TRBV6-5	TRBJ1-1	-	TGTGCCAGCAGCGCCCCAGGGACTGAAGCTTTCTTT	CASSAPGTEAFF
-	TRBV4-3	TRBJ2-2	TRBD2	TGCGCCAGCAGCCACCCGACTAGCGGGGCGAACACCGGGGAGCTGTTTTTT	CASSHPTSGANTGELFF
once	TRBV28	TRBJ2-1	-	TGTGCCAGCAGTTTATTGGGAGCTCGGTACAATGAGCAGTTCTTC	CASSLLGARYNEQFF
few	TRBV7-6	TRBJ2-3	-	TGTGCCAGCAGCTTAATCGGGAGAGATAGCACAGATACGCAGTATTTT	CASSLIGRDSTDTQYF
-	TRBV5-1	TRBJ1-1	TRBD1	TGCGCCAGCAGCTTGGTTCCGGGACAGGGGATTTTGAACACTGAAGCTTTCTTT	CASSLVPGQGILNTEAFF
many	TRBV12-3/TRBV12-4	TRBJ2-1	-	TGTGCCAGCAGTTCTGCGGACCCCTACAATGAGCAGTTCTTC	CASSSADPYNEQFF
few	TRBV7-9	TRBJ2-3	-	TGTGCCAGCAGCTCCTCAGACAGTCACACAGATACGCAGTATTTT	CASSSSDSHTDTQYF
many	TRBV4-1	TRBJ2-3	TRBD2	TGCGCCAGCAGCGAAAGTAGCGGGAGAGGCACAGATACGCAGTATTTT	CASSESSGRGTDTQYF
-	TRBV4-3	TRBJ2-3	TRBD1	TGCGCCAGCAGACTAGGACAGGGGGCAGATACGCAGTATTTT	CASRLGQGADTQYF
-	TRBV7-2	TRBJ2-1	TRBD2	TGTGCCAGCAGCTTAGTTTCGGGCGGGAGTAAAACGAATGAGCAGTTCTTC	CASSLVSGGSKTNEQFF
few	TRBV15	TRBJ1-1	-	TGTGCCACCGGGTTGATGGAGAACACTGAAGCTTTCTTT	CATGLMENTEAFF
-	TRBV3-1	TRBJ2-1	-	TGTGCCAGCAGCCCCGGGACAGGGATTATTAGCGGGAGGTTCGGGAATGAGCAGTTCTTC	CASSPGTGIISGRFGNEQFF
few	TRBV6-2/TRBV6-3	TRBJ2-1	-	TGTGCCGATCCGATACGGATCGAGCAGTTCTTC	CADPIRIEQFF
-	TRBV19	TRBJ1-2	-	TGTGCCAGTAGTATAGATACCTTCGGGACAAGAGGCTACACCTTC	CASSIDTFGTRGYTF
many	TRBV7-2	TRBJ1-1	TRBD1	TGTGCCAGCAGACTCACAGGGGGCACTGAAGCTTTCTTT	CASRLTGGTEAFF
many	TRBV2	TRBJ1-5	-	TGTGCCAGCAGTGAAGAAGCATGGGGAGGCCAGCCCCAGCATTTT	CASSEEAWGGQPQHF
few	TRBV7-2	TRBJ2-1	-	TGTGCCAGCAGCTTATTTTCGCGGGAGCAGTTCTTC	CASSLFSREQFF
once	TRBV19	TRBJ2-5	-	TGTTCCAGTAGTAGGGGCGGGTACCAAGAGTCCCAGTACTTC	CSSSRGGYQESQYF
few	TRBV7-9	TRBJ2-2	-	TGTGCCAGCAGCTCATCAACCGGGGAGCTGTTTTTT	CASSSSTGELFF
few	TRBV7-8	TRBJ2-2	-	TGTGCCAGCAGCCCCGGGGCTAGCCGCCCCACCGGGGAGCTGTTTTTT	CASSPGASRPTGELFF
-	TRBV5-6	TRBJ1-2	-	TGTGCCAGCGGATACGGACGCGAAGGCTACACCTTC	CASGYGREGYTF
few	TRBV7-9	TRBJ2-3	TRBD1	TGTGCCAGCAGCTTAGGGACAGGTTCAGATACGCAGTATTTT	CASSLGTGSDTQYF
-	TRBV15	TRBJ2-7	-	TGTGCCACCAGCAGAGGTGACAGCACCTACGAGCAGTACTTC	CATSRGDSTYEQYF
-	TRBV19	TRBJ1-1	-	TGTGCCAGTACCCCAACCAGCATTATGAACACTGAAGCTTTCTTT	CASTPTSIMNTEAFF
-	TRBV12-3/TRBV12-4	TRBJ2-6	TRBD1	TGTGCCAGCAGCTCCACCGTCGGACAGGGAAAAACTGGGGCCAACGTCCTGACTTTC	CASSSTVGQGKTGANVLTF
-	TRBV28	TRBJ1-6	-	TGTGCCAGCAGCCCTTGGCGGCAACGGAATGATAATAATTCACCCCTCCACTTT	CASSPWRQRNDNNSPLHF
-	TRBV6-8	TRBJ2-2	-	TGTGCCAGCAGTTTCAGGCCCGGGGAGCTGTTTTTT	CASSFRPGELFF
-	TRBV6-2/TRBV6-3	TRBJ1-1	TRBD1	TGTGCCAGCAGGGCCGGGACAGGGAACACTGAAGCTTTCTTT	CASRAGTGNTEAFF
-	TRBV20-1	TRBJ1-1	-	TGCAGTGCTAGGGGCAGTTTGAACACTGAAGCTTTCTTT	CSARGSLNTEAFF
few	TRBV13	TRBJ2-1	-	TGTGCCAGCAGCAACCAACTAGAGAGTGAGCAGTTCTTC	CASSNQLESEQFF
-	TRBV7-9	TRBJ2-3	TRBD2	TGTGCCAGCAGCCGTCTGCTAGCGGGAGGTTCAGATACGCAGTATTTT	CASSRLLAGGSDTQYF
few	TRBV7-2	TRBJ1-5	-	TGTGCCAGCAGCACGGCCTCAAGGGGAGAGCAGCCCCAGCATTTT	CASSTASRGEQPQHF
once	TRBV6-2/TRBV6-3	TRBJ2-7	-	TGTGCCAGCAGTCCATTGCTCAGAGGGGAGCAGTACTTC	CASSPLLRGEQYF
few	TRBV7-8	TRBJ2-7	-	TGTGCCAGCAGCCAGATGAGGGTGAGCGAGCAGTACTTC	CASSQMRVSEQYF
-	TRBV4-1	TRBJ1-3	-	TGCGCCAGCAGCCAAGGAAGGGCCTCTGGAAACACCATATATTTT	CASSQGRASGNTIYF
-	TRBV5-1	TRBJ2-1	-	TGCGCCAGCAGCTTGGCCCCGGAAACCTACAATGAGCAGTTCTTC	CASSLAPETYNEQFF